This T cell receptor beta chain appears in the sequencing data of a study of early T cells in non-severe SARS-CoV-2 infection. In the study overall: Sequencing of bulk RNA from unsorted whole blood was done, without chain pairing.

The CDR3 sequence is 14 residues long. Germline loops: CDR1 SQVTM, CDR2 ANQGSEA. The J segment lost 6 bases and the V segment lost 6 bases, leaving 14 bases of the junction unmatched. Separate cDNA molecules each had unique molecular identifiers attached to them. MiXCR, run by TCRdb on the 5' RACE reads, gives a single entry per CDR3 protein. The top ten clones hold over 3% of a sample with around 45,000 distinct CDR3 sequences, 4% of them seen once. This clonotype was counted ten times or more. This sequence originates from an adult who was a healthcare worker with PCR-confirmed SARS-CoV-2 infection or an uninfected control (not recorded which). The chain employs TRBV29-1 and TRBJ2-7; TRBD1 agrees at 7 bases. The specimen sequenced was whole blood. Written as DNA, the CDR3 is TGCAGCGTCGTGGGGCTAGAGAGGGGGCTCGAGCAGTACTTC. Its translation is CSVVGLERGLEQYF.